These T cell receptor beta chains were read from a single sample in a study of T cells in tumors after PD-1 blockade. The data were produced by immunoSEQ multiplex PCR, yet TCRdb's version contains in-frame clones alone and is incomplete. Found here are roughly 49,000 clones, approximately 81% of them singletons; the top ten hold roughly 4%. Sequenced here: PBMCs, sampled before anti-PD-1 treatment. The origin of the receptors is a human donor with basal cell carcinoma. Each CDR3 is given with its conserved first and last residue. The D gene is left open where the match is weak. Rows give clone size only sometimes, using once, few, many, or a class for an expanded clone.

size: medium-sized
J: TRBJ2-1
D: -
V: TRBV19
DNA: TGTGCCAGTAGTATTATGGGGGGCGGGAATGAGCAGTTCTTC
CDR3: CASSIMGGGNEQFF

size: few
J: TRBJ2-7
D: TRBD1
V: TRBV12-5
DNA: TGTGCTAGTGGCCAGTCCGGGACAGGGCTCTACGAGCAGTACTTC
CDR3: CASGQSGTGLYEQYF

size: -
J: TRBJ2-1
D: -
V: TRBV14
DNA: TGTGCCAGCAGCCAAAACAAGGGGCTACGTAACAATGAGCAGTTCTTC
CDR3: CASSQNKGLRNNEQFF

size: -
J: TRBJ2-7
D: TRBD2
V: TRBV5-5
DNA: TGTGCCAGCAGCGTCGGACTAGCGGTGACCTACGAGCAGTACTTC
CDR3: CASSVGLAVTYEQYF

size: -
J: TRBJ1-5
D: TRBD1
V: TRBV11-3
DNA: TGTGCCAGCAGCCCCCGGGACAGACATAGCAATCAGCCCCAGCATTTT
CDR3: CASSPRDRHSNQPQHF

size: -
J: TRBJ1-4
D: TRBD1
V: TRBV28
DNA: TGTGCCAGCAGTCCAACACGACAGGGTGCCTTTAAATTTTTT
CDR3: CASSPTRQGAFKFF

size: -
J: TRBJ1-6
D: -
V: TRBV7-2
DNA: TGTGCCAGCAGCTTAGATCGGGGGGGTTCGTCACCCCTCCACTTT
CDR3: CASSLDRGGSSPLHF

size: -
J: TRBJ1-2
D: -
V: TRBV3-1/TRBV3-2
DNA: TGTGCCAGCAAGGCGACTAACTATGGCTACACCTTC
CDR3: CASKATNYGYTF

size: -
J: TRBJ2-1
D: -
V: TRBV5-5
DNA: TGTGCCAGCAGCCGTAATAAGGGACTCACCTACAATGAGCAGTTCTTC
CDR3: CASSRNKGLTYNEQFF

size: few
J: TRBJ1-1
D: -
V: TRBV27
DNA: TGTGCCAGCAGTGCTGGACTGGGGGTCGCTGAAGCTTTCTTT
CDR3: CASSAGLGVAEAFF

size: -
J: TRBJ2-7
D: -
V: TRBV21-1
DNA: TGTGCCAGCAGCAAAGATCTGGGACAGGGGGCGTACGAGCAGTACTTC
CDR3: CASSKDLGQGAYEQYF

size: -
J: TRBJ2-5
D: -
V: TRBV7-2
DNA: TGTGCCAGCAGCTTAGCTTGGACTGTCCAAGAGACCCAGTACTTC
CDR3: CASSLAWTVQETQYF

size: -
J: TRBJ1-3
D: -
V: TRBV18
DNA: TGTGCCAGCTCTCAAGATAGGTCCGGAAACACCATATATTTT
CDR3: CASSQDRSGNTIYF

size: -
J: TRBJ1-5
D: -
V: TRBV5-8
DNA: TGTGCCAGCAGCCGGATTCTGACCACGGGGCAGCCCCAGCATTTT
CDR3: CASSRILTTGQPQHF

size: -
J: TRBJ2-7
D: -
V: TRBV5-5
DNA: TGTGCCAGCAGCTTTTTAGGAGGGGGTAACTCCTACGAGCAGTACTTC
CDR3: CASSFLGGGNSYEQYF

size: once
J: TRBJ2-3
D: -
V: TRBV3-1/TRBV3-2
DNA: TGTGCCAGCAGCCAGCCTGGGACTCGGGCTTCGACAGATACGCAGTATTTT
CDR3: CASSQPGTRASTDTQYF

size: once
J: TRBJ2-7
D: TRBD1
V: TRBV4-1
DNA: TGCGCCAGCAGCCAAGTGAGACAGGGCCTCTCCTACGAGCAGTACTTC
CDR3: CASSQVRQGLSYEQYF

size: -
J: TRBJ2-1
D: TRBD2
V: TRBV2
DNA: TGTGCCAGCAGTGAAGTTGACGGGGGGGGCTCGAATGAGCAGTTCTTC
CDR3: CASSEVDGGGSNEQFF

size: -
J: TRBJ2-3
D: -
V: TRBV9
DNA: TGTGCCAGCAGCGTAGCTAACGGAGGTGGTGCAGATACGCAGTATTTT
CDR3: CASSVANGGGADTQYF

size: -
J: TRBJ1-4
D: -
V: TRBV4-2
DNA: TGTGCCAGCAGCTTGGGACTTGGGACTAATGAAAAACTGTTTTTT
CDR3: CASSLGLGTNEKLFF

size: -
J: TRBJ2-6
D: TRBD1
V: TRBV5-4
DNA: TGTGCCAGCAGCCTTGCAGGGGGCCGCTCTGGGGCCAACGTCCTGACTTTC
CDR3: CASSLAGGRSGANVLTF

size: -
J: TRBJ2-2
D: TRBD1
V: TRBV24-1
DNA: TGTGCCACCAGTGATCCGAAAACAGGGGGCGCAGGGACCGGGGAGCTGTTTTTT
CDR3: CATSDPKTGGAGTGELFF

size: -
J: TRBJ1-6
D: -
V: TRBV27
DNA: TGTGCCAGCAGCTCGACCAGCCGGGAAATGGGCTCACCCCTCCACTTT
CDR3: CASSSTSREMGSPLHF

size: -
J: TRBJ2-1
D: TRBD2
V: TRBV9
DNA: TGTGCCAGCAGCCCCCTACCGGGACTAGCGGCAGAAGAGTTCTTC
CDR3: CASSPLPGLAAEEFF

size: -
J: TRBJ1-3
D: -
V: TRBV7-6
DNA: TGTGCCAGCAGCTTAGGGCCGTTCTCTGGAAACACCATATATTTT
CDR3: CASSLGPFSGNTIYF

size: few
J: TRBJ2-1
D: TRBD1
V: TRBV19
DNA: TGTGCCAGTAGTGACATTCCGGGACAGGGAGCCTACAATGAGCAGTTCTTC
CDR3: CASSDIPGQGAYNEQFF

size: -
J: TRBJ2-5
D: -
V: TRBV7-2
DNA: TGTGCCAGCAGCCCAACAGGGTACCAAGAGACCCAGTACTTC
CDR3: CASSPTGYQETQYF

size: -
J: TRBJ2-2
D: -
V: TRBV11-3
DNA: TGTGCCAGCAGCTTATACGGGGGGCTTATGGGCGGGGAGCTGTTTTTT
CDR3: CASSLYGGLMGGELFF

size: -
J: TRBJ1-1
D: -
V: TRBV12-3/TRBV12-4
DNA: TGTGCCAGCAGACCTTCTGAGACTGAAGCTTTCTTT
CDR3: CASRPSETEAFF

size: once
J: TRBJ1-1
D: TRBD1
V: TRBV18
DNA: TGTGCCAGCGGGACAGCGTCTCCGAACACTGAAGCTTTCTTT
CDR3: CASGTASPNTEAFF

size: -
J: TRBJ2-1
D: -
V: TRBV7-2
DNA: TGTGCCAGCAGCTTGCAGCCCCCTTTGGGCAATGAGCAGTTCTTC
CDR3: CASSLQPPLGNEQFF

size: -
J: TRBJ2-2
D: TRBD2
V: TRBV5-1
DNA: TGCGCCAGCAGCTGGGCACCGTTTCTAGCGGGGGCGAACACCGGGGAGCTGTTTTTT
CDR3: CASSWAPFLAGANTGELFF

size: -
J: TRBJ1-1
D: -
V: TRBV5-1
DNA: TGCGCCAGCAGCGAACAGAAAAACACTGAAGCTTTCTTT
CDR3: CASSEQKNTEAFF

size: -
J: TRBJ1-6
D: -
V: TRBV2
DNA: TGTGCCAGCAGTGCACTGTATTCACCCCTCCACTTT
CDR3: CASSALYSPLHF

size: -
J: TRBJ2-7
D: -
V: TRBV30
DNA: TGTGCCTGGACAGGGGAAAAATACGAGCAGTACTTC
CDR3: CAWTGEKYEQYF

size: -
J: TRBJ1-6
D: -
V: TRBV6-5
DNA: TGTGCCGGACGTAGGGAGAATTCACCCCTCCACTTT
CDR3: CAGRRENSPLHF

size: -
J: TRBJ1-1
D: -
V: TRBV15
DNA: TGTGCCACCACCCCCTGGGGGGGGCTAGGGACTGAAGCTTTCTTT
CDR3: CATTPWGGLGTEAFF

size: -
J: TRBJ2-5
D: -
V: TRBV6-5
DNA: TGTGCCAGCAGTTACTCCTTGTCGGCTAGCAGGGAGACCCAGTACTTC
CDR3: CASSYSLSASRETQYF

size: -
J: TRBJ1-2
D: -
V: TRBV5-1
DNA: TGCGCCAGCAGCTTTGGGGTGCGAGATGGCTACACCTTC
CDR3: CASSFGVRDGYTF

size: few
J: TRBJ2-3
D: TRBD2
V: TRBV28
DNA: TGTGCCAGCAGCTGGACTAGCATATGGGATACGCAGTATTTT
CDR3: CASSWTSIWDTQYF

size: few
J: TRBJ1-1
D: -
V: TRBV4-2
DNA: TGTGCCAGCAGCCACAGACGAGTACAGGGAGCTGAAGCTTTCTTT
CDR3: CASSHRRVQGAEAFF

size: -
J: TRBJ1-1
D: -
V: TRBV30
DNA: TGTGCCTGGAGCGACAGTGGGGACACTGAAGCTTTCTTT
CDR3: CAWSDSGDTEAFF

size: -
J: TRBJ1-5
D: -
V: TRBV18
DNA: TGTGCCAGCTCACCAGGAGCTGGGGATCAGCCCCAGCATTTT
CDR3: CASSPGAGDQPQHF

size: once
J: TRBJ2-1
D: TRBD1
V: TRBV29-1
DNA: TGCAGCGTGAGACAGGGCTTTCGCAATGAGCAGTTCTTC
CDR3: CSVRQGFRNEQFF

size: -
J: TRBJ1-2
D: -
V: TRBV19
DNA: TGTGCCAGTAGTATACTTGGGGGGCTTGCAAACTATGGCTACACCTTC
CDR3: CASSILGGLANYGYTF

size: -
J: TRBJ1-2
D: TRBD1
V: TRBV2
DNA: TGTGCCAGCGAAGGGACAGGGGGCGCCTATGGCTACACCTTC
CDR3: CASEGTGGAYGYTF

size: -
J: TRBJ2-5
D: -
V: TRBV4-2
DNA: TGTGCCAGCAGCCAAGATAAGACGGAGACCCAGTACTTC
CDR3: CASSQDKTETQYF

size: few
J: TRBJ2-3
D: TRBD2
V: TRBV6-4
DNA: TGTGCCAGCAGCCGTATAGCGGGGGGGCCAGATACGCAGTATTTT
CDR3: CASSRIAGGPDTQYF

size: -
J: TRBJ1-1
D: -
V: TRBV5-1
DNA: TGCGCCAGCACCACAGGCAGCCTAAACACTGAAGCTTTCTTT
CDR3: CASTTGSLNTEAFF

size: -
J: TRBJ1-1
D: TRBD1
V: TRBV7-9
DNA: TGTGCCAGCAGCTTCGGACAGGGGATAAACTCTGAAGCTTTCTTT
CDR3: CASSFGQGINSEAFF

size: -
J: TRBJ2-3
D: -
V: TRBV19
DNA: TGTGCCAGTGGGGTCGGTTGGCCAGATACGCAGTATTTT
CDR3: CASGVGWPDTQYF

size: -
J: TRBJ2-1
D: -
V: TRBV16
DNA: TGTGCCAGCAGCTACTCTCAAGGGGTCAATGAGCAGTTCTTC
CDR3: CASSYSQGVNEQFF

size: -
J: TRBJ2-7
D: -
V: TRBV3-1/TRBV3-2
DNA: TGTGCCAGCAGTTCCGCCGGGACACCATACGAGCAGTACTTC
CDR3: CASSSAGTPYEQYF

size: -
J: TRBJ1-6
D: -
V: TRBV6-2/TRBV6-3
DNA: TGTGCCAGCAGTTTCGGACTCAGCTCCTATAATTCACCCCTCCACTTT
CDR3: CASSFGLSSYNSPLHF

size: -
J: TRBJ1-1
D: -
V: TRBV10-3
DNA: TGTGCCATCAGTGAGAGGCATTTTAGGCCGAACACTGAAGCTTTCTTT
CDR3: CAISERHFRPNTEAFF

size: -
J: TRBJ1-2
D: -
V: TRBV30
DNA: TGTGCCTGGTTGGCGGGTTATGGCTACACCTTC
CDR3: CAWLAGYGYTF

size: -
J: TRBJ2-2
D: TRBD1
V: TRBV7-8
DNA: TGTGCCAGCAGCCTTGACAGGGGGCGAGCCGGGGAGCTGTTTTTT
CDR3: CASSLDRGRAGELFF

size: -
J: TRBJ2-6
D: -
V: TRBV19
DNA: TGTGCCAGTACCCTCCCGGCAGGGCCTCAGAGCTCTGGGGCCAACGTCCTGACTTTC
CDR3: CASTLPAGPQSSGANVLTF

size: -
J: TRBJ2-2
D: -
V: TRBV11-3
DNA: TGTGCCAGCAGCTTAGGGGTGGCCGGGGAGCTGTTTTTT
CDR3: CASSLGVAGELFF